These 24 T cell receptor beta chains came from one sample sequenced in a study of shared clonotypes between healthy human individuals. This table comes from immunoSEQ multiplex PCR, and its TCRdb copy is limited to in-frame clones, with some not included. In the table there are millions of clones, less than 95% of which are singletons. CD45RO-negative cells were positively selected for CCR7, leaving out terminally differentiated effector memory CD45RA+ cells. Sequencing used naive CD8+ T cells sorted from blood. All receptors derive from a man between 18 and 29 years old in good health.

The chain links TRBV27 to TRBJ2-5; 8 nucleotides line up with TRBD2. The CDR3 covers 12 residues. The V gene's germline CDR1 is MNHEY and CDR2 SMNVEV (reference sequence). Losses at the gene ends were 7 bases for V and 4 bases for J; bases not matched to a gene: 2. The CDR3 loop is CASKLAGETQYF. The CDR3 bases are TGTGCCAGCAAGCTAGCGGGAGAGACCCAGTACTTC.

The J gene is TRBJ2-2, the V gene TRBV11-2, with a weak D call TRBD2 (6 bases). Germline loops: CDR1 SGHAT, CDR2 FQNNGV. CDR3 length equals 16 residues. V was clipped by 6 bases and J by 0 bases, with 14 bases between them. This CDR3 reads CASSYSGEPNTGELFF. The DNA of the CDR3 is TGTGCCAGCAGTTATAGCGGAGAACCGAACACCGGGGAGCTGTTTTTT. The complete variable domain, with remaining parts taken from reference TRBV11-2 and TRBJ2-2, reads EAGVAQSPRYKIIEKRQSVAFWCNPISGHATLYWYQQILGQGPKLLIQFQNNGVVDDSQLPKDRFSAERLKGVDSTLKIQPAKLEDSAVYLCASSYSGEPNTGELFFGEGSRLTVL.

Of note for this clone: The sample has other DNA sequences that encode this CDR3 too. The DNA of the CDR3 is TGCGCCAGCAGCTTGGAGGCAGGCTATGGCTACACCTTC. Translating it yields CASSLEAGYGYTF. The chain combines TRBV5-1 with TRBJ1-2; no clear D gene. The CDR3 extends over 13 amino acids. The germline V gene encodes CDR1 SGHRS and CDR2 YFSETQ. Trimming cost V 0 bases and J 4 bases, with 7 bases left between them.

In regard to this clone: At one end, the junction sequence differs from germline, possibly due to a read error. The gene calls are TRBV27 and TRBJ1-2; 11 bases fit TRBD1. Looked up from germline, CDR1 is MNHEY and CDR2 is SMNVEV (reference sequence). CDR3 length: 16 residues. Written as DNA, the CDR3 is TGTGCCGGCAGAGGCCTTGGACAGGGGGCAGACTATGGCTACACCTTC. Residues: CAGRGLGQGADYGYTF.

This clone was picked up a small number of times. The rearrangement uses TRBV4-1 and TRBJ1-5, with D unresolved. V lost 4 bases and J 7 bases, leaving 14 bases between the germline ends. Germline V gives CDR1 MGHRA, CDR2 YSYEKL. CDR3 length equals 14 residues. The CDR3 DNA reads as TGCGCCAGCAGCCCTCAAGGTAGTGGCCAGCCCCAGCATTTT. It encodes CASSPQGSGQPQHF.

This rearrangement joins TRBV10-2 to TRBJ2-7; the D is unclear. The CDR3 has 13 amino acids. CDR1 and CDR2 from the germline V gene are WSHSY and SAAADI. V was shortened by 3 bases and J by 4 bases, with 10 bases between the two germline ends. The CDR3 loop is CASSDSPLYEQYF. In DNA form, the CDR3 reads TGCGCCAGCAGTGACTCTCCCCTGTACGAGCAGTACTTC.

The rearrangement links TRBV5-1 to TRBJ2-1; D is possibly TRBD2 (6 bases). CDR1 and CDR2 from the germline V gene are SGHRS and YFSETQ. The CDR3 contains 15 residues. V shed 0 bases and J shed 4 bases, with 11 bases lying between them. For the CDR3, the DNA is TGCGCCAGCAGCTTGGAGGAGGGGTTTTACAATGAGCAGTTCTTC. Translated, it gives CASSLEEGFYNEQFF.

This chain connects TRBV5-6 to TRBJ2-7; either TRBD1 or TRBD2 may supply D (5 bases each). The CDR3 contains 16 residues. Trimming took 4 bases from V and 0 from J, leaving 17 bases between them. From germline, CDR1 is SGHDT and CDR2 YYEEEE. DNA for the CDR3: TGTGCCAGCAGCGGTCCCGGGACGCTACCCTCCTACGAGCAGTACTTC. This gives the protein CASSGPGTLPSYEQYF.

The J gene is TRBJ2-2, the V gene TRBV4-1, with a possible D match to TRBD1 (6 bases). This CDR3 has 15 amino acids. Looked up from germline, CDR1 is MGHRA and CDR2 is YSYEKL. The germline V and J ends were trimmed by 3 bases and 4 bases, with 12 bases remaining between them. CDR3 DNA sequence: TGCGCCAGCAGCCAGCCCTGGACAGCCACCGGGGAGCTGTTTTTT. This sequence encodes CASSQPWTATGELFF.

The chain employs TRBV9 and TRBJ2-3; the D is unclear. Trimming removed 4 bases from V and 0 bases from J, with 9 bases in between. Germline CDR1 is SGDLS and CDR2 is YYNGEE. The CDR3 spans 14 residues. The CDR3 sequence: CASSPYVSTDTQYF. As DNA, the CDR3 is TGTGCCAGCAGCCCCTATGTAAGCACAGATACGCAGTATTTT.

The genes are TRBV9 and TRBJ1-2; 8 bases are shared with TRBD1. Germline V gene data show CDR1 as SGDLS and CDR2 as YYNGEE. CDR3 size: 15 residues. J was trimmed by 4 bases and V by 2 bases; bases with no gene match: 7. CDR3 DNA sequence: TGTGCCAGCAGCGTGCAAGGGACAGGCGCCTATGGCTACACCTTC. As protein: CASSVQGTGAYGYTF.

The CDR3 spells CASSQEVGTGTSGSSPYEQYF. CDR3 bases: TGTGCCAGCAGCCAAGAGGTCGGGACCGGGACTAGCGGGAGTTCCCCCTACGAGCAGTACTTC. This chain uses TRBV14 with TRBJ2-7, with TRBD2 matching over 14 bases. J lost 2 bases, V lost 0 bases, and 15 bases had no gene match. CDR1 is SGHDN and CDR2 is FVKESK in the germline V gene. The CDR3 spans 21 residues.

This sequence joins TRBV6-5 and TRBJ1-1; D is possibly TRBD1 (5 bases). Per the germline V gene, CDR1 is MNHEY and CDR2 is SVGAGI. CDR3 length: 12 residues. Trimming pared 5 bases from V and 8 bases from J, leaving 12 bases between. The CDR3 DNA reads TGTGCCAGCAGTCAAGGTCGGGGGGAAGCTTTCTTT. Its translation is CASSQGRGEAFF.

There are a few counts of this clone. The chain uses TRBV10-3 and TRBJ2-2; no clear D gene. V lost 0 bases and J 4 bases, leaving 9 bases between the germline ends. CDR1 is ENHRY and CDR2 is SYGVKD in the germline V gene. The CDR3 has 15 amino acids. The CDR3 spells CAISESKVGTGELFF. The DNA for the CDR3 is TGTGCCATCAGTGAGTCGAAAGTAGGCACCGGGGAGCTGTTTTTT.

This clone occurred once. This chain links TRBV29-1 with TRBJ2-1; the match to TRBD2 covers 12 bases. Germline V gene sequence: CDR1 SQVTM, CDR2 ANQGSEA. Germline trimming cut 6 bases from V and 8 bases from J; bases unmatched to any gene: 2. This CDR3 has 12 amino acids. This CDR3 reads CSVGLAGYEQFF. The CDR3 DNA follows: TGCAGCGTAGGACTAGCGGGGTATGAGCAGTTCTTC.

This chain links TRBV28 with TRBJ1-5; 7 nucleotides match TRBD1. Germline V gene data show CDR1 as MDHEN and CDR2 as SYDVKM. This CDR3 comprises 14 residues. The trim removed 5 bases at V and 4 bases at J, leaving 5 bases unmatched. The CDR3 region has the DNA TGTGCCAGCAGTACTGACAGGGCAAATCAGCCCCAGCATTTT. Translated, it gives CASSTDRANQPQHF. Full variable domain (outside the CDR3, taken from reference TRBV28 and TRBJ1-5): DVKVTQSSRYLVKRTGEKVFLECVQDMDHENMFWYRQDPGLGLRLIYFSYDVKMKEKGDIPEGYSVSREKKERFSLILESASTNQTSMYLCASSTDRANQPQHFGDGTRLSIL.

Here the CDR3 reads CASSFRAGGSYEQYF. CDR3 nucleotides: TGTGCCAGCAGCTTTCGGGCAGGGGGTTCCTACGAGCAGTACTTC. The rearrangement uses TRBV5-4 and TRBJ2-7; 7 nucleotides align to TRBD1. In germline, CDR1 is SGHNT, CDR2 YYREEE (reference sequence). The ends lost 2 bases at V and 1 base at J; junction bases unmatched: 6. The CDR3 has 15 residues. Supplemented by reference TRBV5-4 and TRBJ2-7, the full variable domain reads ETGVTQSPTHLIKTRGQQVTLRCSSQSGHNTVSWYQQALGQGPQFIFQYYREEENGRGNFPPRFSGLQFPNYSSELNVNALELDDSALYLCASSFRAGGSYEQYFGPGTRLTVT.

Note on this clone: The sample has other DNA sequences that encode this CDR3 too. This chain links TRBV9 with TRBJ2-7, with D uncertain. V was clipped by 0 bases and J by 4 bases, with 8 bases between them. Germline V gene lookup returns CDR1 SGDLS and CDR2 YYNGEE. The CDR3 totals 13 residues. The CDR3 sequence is CASSVDGSYEQYF. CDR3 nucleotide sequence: TGTGCCAGCAGCGTAGATGGAAGTTACGAGCAGTACTTC.

CDR3 sequence (DNA): TGTGCCAGCAGCTTCAGGAGGGAGAGGGGATATGGCTACACCTTC. Translating it yields CASSFRRERGYGYTF. The chain combines TRBV5-5 with TRBJ1-2; D might be TRBD1 (5 bases). V lost 2 bases and J 5 bases, leaving 16 bases between the germline ends. From germline, CDR1 is SGHKS and CDR2 YYEKEE (reference sequence). The CDR3 contains 15 residues.

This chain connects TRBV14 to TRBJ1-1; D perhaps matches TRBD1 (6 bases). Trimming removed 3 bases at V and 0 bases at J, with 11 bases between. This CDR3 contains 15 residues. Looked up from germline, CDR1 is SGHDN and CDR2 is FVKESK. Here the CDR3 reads CASSHSRDMNTEAFF. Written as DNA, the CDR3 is TGTGCCAGCAGCCATTCCAGGGACATGAACACTGAAGCTTTCTTT.

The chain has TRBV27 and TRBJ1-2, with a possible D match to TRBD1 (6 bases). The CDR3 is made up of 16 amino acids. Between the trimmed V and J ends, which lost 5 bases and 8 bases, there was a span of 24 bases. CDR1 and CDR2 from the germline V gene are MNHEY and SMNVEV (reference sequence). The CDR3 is CASSQSLRAQGLGYTF. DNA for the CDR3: TGTGCCAGCAGTCAATCTCTCCGGGCACAGGGCCTAGGCTACACCTTC.

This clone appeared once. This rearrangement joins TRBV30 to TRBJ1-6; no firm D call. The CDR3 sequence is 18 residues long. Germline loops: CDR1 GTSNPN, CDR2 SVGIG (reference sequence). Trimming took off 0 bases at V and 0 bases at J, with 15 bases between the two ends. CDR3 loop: CAWSVYLAASSYNSPLHF. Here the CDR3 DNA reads TGTGCCTGGAGTGTTTATCTGGCGGCGAGCTCCTATAATTCACCCCTCCACTTT.

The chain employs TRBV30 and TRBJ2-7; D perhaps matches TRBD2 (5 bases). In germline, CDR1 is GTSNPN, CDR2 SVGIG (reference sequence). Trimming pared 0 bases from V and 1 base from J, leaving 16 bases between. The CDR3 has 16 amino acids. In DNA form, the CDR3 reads TGTGCCTGGAGTGTAGGCCCCTGGACTGGATCCTACGAGCAGTACTTC. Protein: CAWSVGPWTGSYEQYF. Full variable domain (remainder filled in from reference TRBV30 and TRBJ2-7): SQTIHQWPATLVQPVGSPLSLECTVEGTSNPNLYWYRQAAGRGLQLLFYSVGIGQISSEVPQNLSASRPQDRQFILSSKKLLLSDSGFYLCAWSVGPWTGSYEQYFGPGTRLTVT.

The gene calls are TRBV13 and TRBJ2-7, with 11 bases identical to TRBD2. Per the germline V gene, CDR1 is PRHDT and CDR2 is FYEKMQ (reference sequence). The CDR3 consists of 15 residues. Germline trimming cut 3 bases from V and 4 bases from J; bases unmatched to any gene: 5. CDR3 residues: CASSLVASGGYEQYF. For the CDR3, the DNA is TGTGCCAGCAGCTTGGTGGCTAGCGGGGGGTACGAGCAGTACTTC.